The present T cell receptor beta chain was sequenced within a study of T cell repertoires in cytomegalovirus infection (dated by TCRdb to between 2018 and 2021). In the study overall: Peptide stimulations targeted recently identified HLA-C-restricted CMV epitopes, whose presentation resists viral immunomodulation, together with well-studied HLA-B-restricted epitopes. Because public TCR beta signatures pointed to carriage of CMV infection together with the matching HLA type, the HLA type of each donor mattered for the analysis. Study-wide conclusions, independent of this receptor: Cumulative frequency of public TCR beta family members discriminated carriers of CMV infection plus the relevant HLA type in this cohort and an independent roughly 320-donor cohort. The ex vivo response was dominated by HLA-C-restricted CMV-specific TCR beta clonotypes, which also provided the single most frequent clonotype in two of eight donors.

In light of the paper, this sample's treatment or condition label describes: in vitro stimulation with specific CMV peptide epitopes to enrich CMV-specific T cells. Data came from an Illumina HiSeq 1500. The public sequencing data were trimmed at Q25 with fastp and processed into clonotypes with MiXCR by TCRdb, which kept only in-frame beta chains. Rows with one shared CDR3 protein collapse into an entry with the most common genes and DNA. Present in this sample are tens of thousands of distinct CDR3 sequences, 20% to 25% of which were seen just once. The top ten constitute over 85% of the sample. Measured from the cysteine to the phenylalanine, the CDR3 is 16 residues long. The retained sequence is limited to the CDR3, 48 bases, with the frame set at the first base. CDR1 and CDR2 are read off the germline V gene as MGHRA and YSYEKL. Trimming accounts for 0 bases at V and 9 bases at J, while the number of junction bases matched to no gene is 7.

As concerns this clonotype: Which antigen it targets is not known. Per-nucleotide qualities are absent, and no much larger clonotype sits a single base away.

The receptor was derived from a human donor in good health (CMV status not recorded). Some clones in this sample may be carry-over from other donors' samples. The sample consisted of CD8+ T cells from cultured PBMCs, taken from culture after CMV antigen stimulation. The V and J segments used are TRBV4-1 and TRBJ2-1; a stretch of 11 junction bases matches TRBD2. The CDR3 reads as follows: CASSQDEKLAGAEQFF. The DNA is as follows: TGCGCCAGCAGCCAAGATGAGAAACTAGCGGGAGCTGAGCAGTTCTTC.